This TCR beta chain was obtained from a study of naive and memory T cell subsets. There are a few counts of this clonotype. Its target is not known. Amplification of ligated cDNA took four PCR rounds with SP2 and nested alpha and beta constant primers. Alpha and beta constant region primers primed reverse transcription for blood and skin samples. MiXCR, applied by TCRdb to the 5' RACE reads, yields one record per CDR3 protein. The sample lists roughly 62,000 distinct CDR3 sequences, around 8% occurring once. The CDR3 spans 14 residues. J was trimmed by 6 bases and V by 6 bases; bases with no gene match: 3. CDR1 and CDR2 from the germline V gene are MDHEN and SYDVKM. Findings and caveats of the study: TCR transcript changes with activation or differentiation may affect this RNA method.

An oligonucleotide containing a UMI was ligated to the 3' end of TCR cDNA. Whole-blood samples were 2 to 2.5 ml of peripheral blood from healthy adult volunteers. This clonotype was sampled from a female donor in good health. J is TRBJ2-1 and V is TRBV28, with 12 positions matching TRBD2. The CDR3 DNA is TGTGCCAGCAGCTCTAGCGGGAGGGGCAATGAGCAGTTCTTC. Translating gives CASSSSGRGNEQFF.